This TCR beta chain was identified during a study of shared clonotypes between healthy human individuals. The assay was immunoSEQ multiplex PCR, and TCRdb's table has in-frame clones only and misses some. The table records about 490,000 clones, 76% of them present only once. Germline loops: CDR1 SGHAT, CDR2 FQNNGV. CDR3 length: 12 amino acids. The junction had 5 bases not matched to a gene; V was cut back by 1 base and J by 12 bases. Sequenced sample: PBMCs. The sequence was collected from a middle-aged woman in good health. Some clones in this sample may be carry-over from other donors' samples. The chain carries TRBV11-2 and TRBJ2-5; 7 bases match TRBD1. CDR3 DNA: TGTGCCAGCAGCTTAGCAACAGGGGTAGAGTACTTC. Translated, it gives CASSLATGVEYF.